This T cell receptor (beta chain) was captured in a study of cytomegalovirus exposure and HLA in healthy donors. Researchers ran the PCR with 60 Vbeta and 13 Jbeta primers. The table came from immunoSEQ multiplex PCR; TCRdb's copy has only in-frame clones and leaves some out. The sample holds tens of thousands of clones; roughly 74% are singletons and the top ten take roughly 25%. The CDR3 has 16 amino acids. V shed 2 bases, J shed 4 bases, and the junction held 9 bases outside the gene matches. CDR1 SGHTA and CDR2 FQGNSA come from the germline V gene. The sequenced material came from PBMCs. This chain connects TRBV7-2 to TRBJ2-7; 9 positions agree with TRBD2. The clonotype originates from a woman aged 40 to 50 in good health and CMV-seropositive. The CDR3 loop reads CASSLFGASGVYEQYF. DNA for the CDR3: TGTGCCAGCAGCTTATTCGGGGCTAGCGGGGTTTACGAGCAGTACTTC. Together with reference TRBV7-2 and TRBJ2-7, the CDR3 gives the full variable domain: GAGVSQSPSNKVTEKGKDVELRCDPISGHTALYWYRQSLGQGLEFLIYFQGNSAPDKSGLPSDRFSAERTGGSVSTLTIQRTQQEDSAVYLCASSLFGASGVYEQYFGPGTRLTVT.